This passage covers 31 T cell receptor beta chains from one sample sequenced in a study of blood T cells in healthy people across ages. Primers used in a second PCR of roughly 7 to 11 cycles were a sample-barcoded 5' primer and a J-beta primer mix. TCRdb re-analysed the 5' RACE reads in MiXCR, keeping a single row per CDR3 protein. Of some 700,000 distinct CDR3 sequences in the sample, 40% to 45% were seen once. The specimen sequenced was blood. These receptors came from a woman aged 55-75 years in good health.

Note on this clonotype: At one end the junction does not follow the germline gene, possibly because of a read error. The gene calls are TRBV2 and TRBJ2-1; 10 bases fit TRBD2. Germline V gives CDR1 SNHLY, CDR2 FYNNEI. The CDR3 extends over 14 amino acids. CDR3 nucleotides: TGTGCCATCGAGCGGGAGGGATACTACAATGAGCAGTTATTC. Protein: CAIEREGYYNEQLF. Full variable domain (outside the CDR3, taken from reference TRBV2 and TRBJ2-1): EPEVTQTPSHQVTQMGQEVILRCVPISNHLYFYWYRQILGQKVEFLVSFYNNEISEKSEIFDDQFSVERPDGSNFTLKIRSTKLEDSAMYFCAIEREGYYNEQLFGPGTRLTVL.

The V and J genes are TRBV12-3 or TRBV12-4 and TRBJ1-2, with D possibly TRBD1 on 6 matching bases. The V gene lost 7 bases and the J gene lost 7 bases, with 16 bases spanning the gap. The CDR3 is made up of 13 amino acids. In DNA form, the CDR3 reads TGTGCCAGCACTCAACAGGGATTTTCTGGCTACACCTTC. Residues: CASTQQGFSGYTF.

This sequence joins TRBV18 and TRBJ1-2; 7 positions match TRBD1. Germline trimming cut 1 base from V and 8 bases from J; bases unmatched to any gene: 7. CDR1 is KGHSH, CDR2 LQKENI, per germline. The CDR3 runs to 14 residues. The CDR3 reads CASSPQPGGWGYTF. CDR3 bases: TGTGCCAGCTCACCACAGCCAGGGGGATGGGGCTACACCTTC.

The CDR3 sequence is CASGPSSGGALYIQYF. The CDR3 DNA is TGTGCCAGCGGCCCGAGTAGCGGGGGGGCCTTGTACATTCAGTACTTC. This sequence joins TRBV3-1 and TRBJ2-7; 11 bases are a match to TRBD2. The J call is doubtful: the DNA matches TRBJ2-4 better. The CDR3 contains 16 residues. From germline, CDR1 is LGHDT and CDR2 YNNKEL (reference sequence).

This clonotype occurred many times. This chain joins TRBV18 and TRBJ2-7; 7 bases are a match to TRBD2. With 2 bases clipped from V and 3 bases from J, the junction kept 4 bases outside the gene matches. Germline loops: CDR1 KGHSH, CDR2 LQKENI. This CDR3 has 14 residues. The CDR3 sequence: CASSPTSGDYEQYF. CDR3 nucleotide sequence: TGTGCCAGCTCACCAACAAGCGGGGACTACGAGCAGTACTTC.

The chain joins TRBV18 to TRBJ2-5, with a possible D match to TRBD1 (6 bases). The V gene lost 5 bases and the J gene lost 1 base, with 11 bases spanning the gap. The CDR3 consists of 14 residues. Germline CDR1 is KGHSH and CDR2 is LQKENI. The CDR3 loop is CASSLRDIQETQYF. As DNA, the CDR3 is TGTGCCAGCTCATTACGGGACATCCAAGAGACCCAGTACTTC.

V and J are TRBV3-1 and TRBJ1-5; D remains unclear. Looked up from germline, CDR1 is LGHDT and CDR2 is YNNKEL (reference sequence). V was pared by 1 base and J by 5 bases, with 6 bases between. The CDR3 is made up of 13 amino acids. Here the CDR3 DNA reads TGTGCCAGCAGCCAAGGATCCGATCAGCCCCAGCATTTT. As protein: CASSQGSDQPQHF.

The rearrangement joins TRBV7-9 to TRBJ1-1, with D perhaps matching TRBD1 (6 bases). Trimming removed 3 bases at V and 4 bases at J, with 12 bases between. This CDR3 spans 14 amino acids. CDR1 and CDR2 (germline): SEHNR, FQNEAQ (reference sequence). The CDR3 region has the DNA TGTGCCAGCAGCTTTGAGGGGGTGGGCACTGAAGCTTTCTTT. Translating it yields CASSFEGVGTEAFF.

The chain couples TRBV11-2 to TRBJ2-7; D tentatively reads TRBD1 or TRBD2 (5 bases each). TRBJ2-4 explains the end of the DNA better; the J call may be wrong. This CDR3 has 13 amino acids. Germline V gives CDR1 SGHAT, CDR2 FQNNGV. CDR3 loop: CASSPIRESIQYF. Written as DNA, the CDR3 is TGTGCCAGCAGCCCGATCAGGGAGAGCATTCAGTACTTC.

This clonotype was counted at least ten times. The DNA for the CDR3 is TGTGCCAGCAGTCCGGACAGGTTTAGCAATCAGCCCCAGCATTTT. It is translated as CASSPDRFSNQPQHF. The chain recombines TRBV12-3 or TRBV12-4 with TRBJ1-5; TRBD1 matches 7 bases. Losses at the gene ends were 5 bases for V and 0 bases for J; bases not matched to a gene: 4. The CDR3 runs to 15 residues.

This clonotype has only a few counts. The J gene is TRBJ2-5, the V gene TRBV6-5, with 7 bases identical to TRBD1. The V and J ends lost 10 bases and 5 bases, in that order; junction bases with no gene match: 7. Germline V gene data show CDR1 as MNHEY and CDR2 as SVGAGI. The CDR3 loop spans 12 amino acids. Written as DNA, the CDR3 is TGTGCCACTTCGACAGGGTCCGAGACCCAGTACTTC. This translates into CATSTGSETQYF.

V gene TRBV20-1 combines with J gene TRBJ2-1, with D tentatively TRBD2 (6 bases). Germline V gene data show CDR1 as DFQATT and CDR2 as SNEGSKA (reference sequence). CDR3 length equals 17 residues. V lost 0 bases and J 7 bases, leaving 22 bases between the germline ends. CDR3 in DNA: TGCAGTGCTAGAGATCTTGGAGGGATGCAGACATCGAATGAGCAGTTCTTC. The encoded protein is CSARDLGGMQTSNEQFF.

The count of this clonotype is one. This CDR3 is CSGRGQGVHEQYF. DNA for the CDR3: TGCAGCGGTCGGGGTCAGGGAGTCCACGAGCAGTACTTC. The gene calls are TRBV29-1 and TRBJ2-7, with D possibly called TRBD1 or TRBD2 (5 bases each). CDR1 and CDR2 (germline): SQVTM, ANQGSEA. The CDR3 covers 13 residues. V was pared by 7 bases and J by 5 bases, with 18 bases between.

This clonotype occurred a few times. CDR3 DNA: TGTGCCAGCAGTTTAGACAGGGGACGGGGTGAAAAACTGTTTTTT. This sequence encodes CASSLDRGRGEKLFF. V gene TRBV2 combines with J gene TRBJ1-4; 8 bases align to TRBD1. Trimming at V came to 5 bases and at J to 7 bases, leaving 9 bases not matched to a gene. Germline CDR1 and CDR2: SNHLY and FYNNEI. The CDR3 sequence is 15 residues long.

The chain combines TRBV18 with TRBJ2-5, with D unresolved. V was pared by 5 bases and J by 2 bases, with 9 bases between. In germline, CDR1 is KGHSH, CDR2 LQKENI. The CDR3 length is 13 residues. CDR3: CASSVGDQETQYF. Here the CDR3 DNA reads TGTGCCAGCTCAGTTGGGGATCAAGAGACCCAGTACTTC.

This clonotype was detected a few times. This may stem from a read error, because a much larger clone lies one nucleotide away. The chain is built from TRBV7-2 and TRBJ2-7; D may be TRBD1 (6 bases). Germline CDR1 is SGHTA and CDR2 is FQGNSA. CDR3 length: 15 amino acids. Trimming shortened V by 4 bases and J by 7 bases, and 20 bases separated the two germline ends. The CDR3 sequence is CASSSTGTNYNEQYF. In DNA, the CDR3 is TGTGCCAGCAGCTCTACCGGGACAAATTACAATGAGCAGTACTTC.

The chain combines TRBV6-1 with TRBJ1-5; the D gene is possibly TRBD1 (6 bases). The V gene's germline CDR1 is MNHNS and CDR2 SASEGT. V gave up 3 bases and J gave up 9 bases, with 18 bases separating them. This CDR3 contains 15 residues. CDR3 amino acids: CASSEATGSKGPQHF. CDR3 nucleotide sequence: TGTGCCAGCAGTGAGGCGACAGGATCTAAGGGGCCCCAGCATTTT.

The chain carries TRBV20-1 and TRBJ1-1; 12 positions match TRBD1. Germline CDR1 reads DFQATT; CDR2 reads SNEGSKA (reference sequence). The CDR3 consists of 14 residues. V trimming: 4 bases; J trimming: 8 bases; junction bases outside the gene matches: 8. The CDR3 bases are TGCAGTGCTATCCGGGACAGGGGGCCGTCAGAAGCTTTCTTT. Protein: CSAIRDRGPSEAFF.

The sample holds a few counts of this clonotype. The V call is TRBV29-1, the J call TRBJ1-4; 8 bases line up with TRBD1. CDR3 length equals 13 residues. V was pared by 6 bases and J by 4 bases, with 4 bases of the junction left unmatched. Germline lookup yields CDR1 SQVTM and CDR2 ANQGSEA. The CDR3 region is CSVRTGNNEKLFF. The CDR3 bases are TGCAGCGTGCGGACAGGGAATAATGAAAAACTGTTTTTT.

This clonotype was found a few times. This chain joins TRBV20-1 and TRBJ1-5; 8 positions agree with TRBD1. The CDR3 covers 14 residues. Trimming cost V 6 bases and J 4 bases; bases outside gene matches: 8. The germline V gene has CDR1 DFQATT and CDR2 SNEGSKA (reference sequence). In DNA, the CDR3 is TGCAGTGCAAGACAGGGGCTGGGGAATCAGCCCCAGCATTTT. This encodes CSARQGLGNQPQHF.

This rearrangement joins TRBV7-9 to TRBJ2-1, with D unresolved. The CDR3 loop spans 15 amino acids. Trimming shortened V by 5 bases and J by 0 bases, and 11 bases separated the two germline ends. Per germline, CDR1 SEHNR and CDR2 FQNEAQ (reference sequence). This CDR3 is CASSPKTSSYNEQFF. In DNA form, the CDR3 reads TGTGCCAGCAGCCCAAAGACAAGCTCCTACAATGAGCAGTTCTTC.

This clonotype appeared a single time. The rearrangement uses TRBV4-2 and TRBJ2-3; D is ambiguous. The CDR3 has 16 residues. The germline gives CDR1 LGHNA, CDR2 YNFKEQ. The germline V and J ends were trimmed by 4 bases and 2 bases, with 16 bases remaining between them. For the CDR3, the DNA is TGTGCCAGCAGCCCGTCGACCCCTACTGACACAGATACGCAGTATTTT. This sequence encodes CASSPSTPTDTDTQYF.

CDR3 coding DNA: TGCGCCAGCAGCTTTGGGACAGCTCCTAATGAAAAACTGTTTTTT. Amino acid sequence: CASSFGTAPNEKLFF. V and J are TRBV5-1 and TRBJ1-4, with 7 bases identical to TRBD1. Germline-derived CDR1 and CDR2 are SGHRS and YFSETQ. The CDR3 contains 15 residues. The trim removed 2 bases at V and 3 bases at J, leaving 4 bases unmatched.

The chain combines TRBV29-1 with TRBJ1-2; 9 nucleotides agree with TRBD1. The CDR3 has 11 amino acids. J was trimmed by 8 bases and V by 7 bases; bases with no gene match: 5. CDR1 and CDR2 from the germline V gene are SQVTM and ANQGSEA. In DNA, the CDR3 is TGCAGCGGGGGGGACAGGGAAGGCTACACCTTC. The encoded protein is CSGGDREGYTF.

The chain joins TRBV20-1 to TRBJ2-3; possibly TRBD1 or TRBD2 for D (6 bases each). The CDR3 spans 14 residues. Trimming pared 3 bases from V and 1 base from J, leaving 11 bases between. Germline CDR1 DFQATT, CDR2 SNEGSKA (reference sequence). The CDR3 DNA follows: TGCAGTGCTAGCTCAGGGGAGGGCACAGATACGCAGTATTTT. Amino acid sequence: CSASSGEGTDTQYF.

V usage is TRBV7-3 and J usage is TRBJ2-1, with D possibly matching TRBD2 (6 bases). CDR1 is SGHTA and CDR2 is FQGTGA in the germline V gene. This CDR3 comprises 15 residues. Trimming took 5 bases from V and 4 from J, leaving 15 bases between them. The CDR3 loop is CASSRLAQPYNEQFF. The CDR3 bases are TGTGCCAGCAGCCGTCTAGCGCAACCTTACAATGAGCAGTTCTTC.

This clonotype has just a few counts. The chain couples TRBV7-2 to TRBJ1-2; D uncertain. CDR1 is SGHTA, CDR2 FQGNSA, per germline. The length of the CDR3 is 12 residues. The V end was cut by 3 bases, the J end by 8 bases, with 10 bases between. CDR3 nucleotide sequence: TGTGCCAGCAGCTTTCCGGGGAGAGGCTACACCTTC. Its protein product is CASSFPGRGYTF.

As for this clonotype: This sequence may be a read error, since a much larger clone differs from it by one base. The chain joins TRBV20-1 to TRBJ2-1; 7 nucleotides match TRBD2. The assigned J gene may be wrong: the sequence end matches TRBJ2-7 better. The CDR3 has 11 amino acids. The germline CDR1 and CDR2 sequences are DFQATT and SNEGSKA (reference sequence). CDR3 DNA sequence: TGCAGTACTAGGGACTACAATGAGCAGTACTTC. Its translation is CSTRDYNEQYF.

This clonotype has at least ten counts. The chain combines TRBV25-1 with TRBJ2-3, with 8 bases that match TRBD2. V was pared by 4 bases and J by 0 bases, with 0 bases of the junction left unmatched. The germline CDR1 and CDR2 sequences are MGHDK and SYGVNS. This CDR3 is built from 14 residues. CDR3 loop: CASSAGGSTDTQYF. CDR3 sequence (DNA): TGTGCCAGCAGTGCGGGGGGGAGCACAGATACGCAGTATTTT.

This sequence joins TRBV6-6 and TRBJ1-1; no reliable D call. The V gene's germline CDR1 is MNHNY and CDR2 SVGAGI (reference sequence). Trimming removed 7 bases from V and 4 bases from J, with 7 bases in between. The CDR3 contains 11 residues. CDR3 sequence reads: CASTYVTEAFF. Here the CDR3 DNA reads TGTGCCAGCACCTATGTCACTGAAGCTTTCTTT.

This clonotype turned up a few times. This chain joins TRBV20-1 and TRBJ1-5, with 9 nucleotides matching TRBD1. The CDR3 is 15 residues long. Germline V lookup: CDR1 DFQATT, CDR2 SNEGSKA (reference sequence). The junction had 10 bases not matched to a gene; V was cut back by 6 bases and J by 4 bases. The DNA of the CDR3 is TGCAGTGCAATACCTTACAGGGGGCGAAATCAGCCCCAGCATTTT. As protein: CSAIPYRGRNQPQHF.